These 21 T cell receptor beta chains were all obtained from the same sample, sequenced in a study of T cell responses to AZD1222 COVID-19 vaccine. Profiling relied on immunoSEQ multiplex PCR, and the TCRdb table lists in-frame clones only, not all of them. The sample lists around 170,000 clones; over 75% were seen once. Sequenced here: peripheral blood, sampled on day 0 of AZD1222 vaccination. The receptor set was obtained from an adult in good health.

The chain links TRBV2 to TRBJ1-6; D perhaps matches TRBD1 (5 bases). The V end was cut by 7 bases, the J end by 5 bases, with 18 bases between. Germline V gives CDR1 SNHLY, CDR2 FYNNEI. The CDR3 length is 16 residues. The CDR3, as DNA: TGTGCCAGCACCTCCCTCGGGGGATTTAATAATTCACCCCTCCACTTT. Protein: CASTSLGGFNNSPLHF.

The rearrangement links TRBV7-3 to TRBJ2-3; perhaps TRBD2 as D (5 bases). CDR1 SGHTA and CDR2 FQGTGA come from the germline V gene. V lost 0 bases to trimming and J lost 4 bases, with 14 bases between them. This CDR3 has 16 amino acids. CDR3 in amino acids: CASSLTSGTGSDTQYF. The CDR3 coding sequence is TGTGCCAGCAGCTTAACATCGGGAACCGGGTCAGATACGCAGTATTTT.

The chain employs TRBV11-3 and TRBJ1-3, with D possibly being TRBD1 (6 bases). Germline-derived CDR1 and CDR2 are SGHNT and YENEEA. Trimming took 3 bases from V and 4 from J, leaving 10 bases between them. The CDR3 extends over 14 amino acids. As DNA, the CDR3 is TGTGCCAGCAGCTTTCGGGGGCACGGAAACACCATATATTTT. Translated: CASSFRGHGNTIYF.

The chain carries TRBV11-2 and TRBJ1-4, with 8 positions matching TRBD1. Germline-derived CDR1 and CDR2 are SGHAT and FQNNGV. The V segment lost 7 bases and the J segment 8 bases; nucleotides outside the gene matches: 15. The CDR3 length is 16 residues. CDR3 region: CASTPQRAGGREKLFF. The CDR3 coding sequence is TGTGCCAGCACCCCACAAAGGGCAGGGGGCCGGGAAAAACTGTTTTTT.

This clone was observed a single time. The J gene is TRBJ1-4, the V gene TRBV3-1 (or the pseudogene TRBV3-2); the D is unclear. V was cut by 4 bases and J by 12 bases, with 12 bases left in between. The CDR3 runs to 12 residues. Germline assignment: CDR1 LGHDT and CDR2 YNNKEL (reference sequence). CDR3 in DNA: TGTGCCAGCAGCCGCAGGCTTGGAGAACTGTTTTTT. This translates into CASSRRLGELFF.

The V and J genes are TRBV6-5 and TRBJ2-6, with a weak D call TRBD1 (7 bases). V was cut by 6 bases and J by 0 bases, with 9 bases left in between. Germline V gene sequence: CDR1 MNHEY, CDR2 SVGAGI. The length of the CDR3 is 15 residues. CDR3 sequence (DNA): TGTGCCAGCAGGCAGGGGGGCTCTGGGGCCAACGTCCTGACTTTC. This encodes CASRQGGSGANVLTF.

This chain links TRBV2 with TRBJ1-6; 7 bases agree with TRBD1. V was clipped by 2 bases and J by 6 bases; unmatched bases: 1. CDR1 is SNHLY, CDR2 FYNNEI, per germline. The CDR3 extends over 14 amino acids. The CDR3 DNA sequence: TGTGCCAGCAGTGAACGGGACAGTAATTCACCCCTCCACTTT. Its protein product is CASSERDSNSPLHF. The whole variable domain, remainder taken from reference TRBV2 and TRBJ1-6, is EPEVTQTPSHQVTQMGQEVILRCVPISNHLYFYWYRQILGQKVEFLVSFYNNEISEKSEIFDDQFSVERPDGSNFTLKIRSTKLEDSAMYFCASSERDSNSPLHFGNGTRLTVT.

The V call is TRBV28, the J call TRBJ1-5, with D perhaps matching TRBD1 (5 bases). Germline-derived CDR1 and CDR2 are MDHEN and SYDVKM. V was trimmed by 6 bases and J by 0 bases, leaving 9 bases between them. This CDR3 has 14 amino acids. Here the CDR3 reads CASRKQASNQPQHF. In DNA, the CDR3 is TGTGCCAGCAGGAAACAGGCTAGCAATCAGCCCCAGCATTTT.

V gene TRBV18 combines with J gene TRBJ1-2; the D is unclear. There are 14 residues in the CDR3. In germline, CDR1 is KGHSH, CDR2 LQKENI. Trimming took 2 bases from V and 5 from J, leaving 12 bases between them. The CDR3 DNA is TGTGCCAGCTCACCAGCGCTTACGGCTTATGGCTACACCTTC. Its protein product is CASSPALTAYGYTF.

This chain uses TRBV5-5 with TRBJ2-4; 8 bases line up with TRBD1. The CDR3 totals 12 residues. V lost 3 bases, J lost 16 bases, and 9 bases stayed unmatched. CDR1 SGHKS and CDR2 YYEKEE come from the germline V gene (reference sequence). Here the CDR3 DNA reads TGTGCCAGCAGCTCCGCCGGGACAGGTGTATACTTC. Translation gives CASSSAGTGVYF.

The chain couples TRBV3-1 (or the pseudogene TRBV3-2) to TRBJ2-1; no firm D call. The germline V gene has CDR1 LGHDT and CDR2 YNNKEL (reference sequence). V was trimmed by 0 bases and J by 4 bases, leaving 13 bases between them. The CDR3 has 16 amino acids. The CDR3 region is CASSQDRTRRYNEQFF. CDR3 in DNA: TGTGCCAGCAGCCAAGATCGGACCCGCCGGTACAATGAGCAGTTCTTC.

The chain recombines TRBV29-1 with TRBJ1-1, with D possibly TRBD1 on 6 matching bases. V was shortened by 4 bases and J by 4 bases, with 19 bases between the two germline ends. CDR1 is SQVTM, CDR2 ANQGSEA, per germline. The CDR3 has 15 residues. This CDR3 reads CSVGEGGFTGTEAFF. CDR3 sequence (DNA): TGCAGCGTTGGGGAGGGGGGTTTTACGGGCACTGAAGCTTTCTTT.

This chain joins TRBV29-1 and TRBJ1-5; D is possibly TRBD1 (6 bases). CDR1 is SQVTM, CDR2 ANQGSEA, per germline. The V end lost 4 bases, the J end lost 10 bases, and 14 bases lay between the germline ends. The CDR3 is made up of 12 amino acids. CDR3 sequence reads: CSVGGGRGPQHF. In nucleotides, the CDR3 is TGCAGCGTTGGTGGGGGCAGGGGACCCCAGCATTTT. The variable domain in full, completed from reference TRBV29-1 and TRBJ1-5, reads SAVISQKPSRDICQRGTSLTIQCQVDSQVTMMFWYRQQPGQSLTLIATANQGSEATYESGFVIDKFPISRPNLTFSTLTVSNMSPEDSSIYLCSVGGGRGPQHFGDGTRLSIL.

V usage is TRBV7-8 and J usage is TRBJ2-3, with D tentatively TRBD2 (5 bases). Per the germline V gene, CDR1 is SGHVS and CDR2 is FQNEAQ. The CDR3 length is 17 residues. V was pared by 3 bases and J by 0 bases, with 16 bases between. CDR3 coding DNA: TGTGCCAGCAGCTTGGGAAGTAGGACTGAAAGCACAGATACGCAGTATTTT. It codes for CASSLGSRTESTDTQYF. The entire variable domain, with the rest obtained from reference TRBV7-8 and TRBJ2-3, is as follows: GAGVSQSPRYKVAKRGQDVALRCDPISGHVSLFWYQQALGQGPEFLTYFQNEAQLDKSGLPSDRFFAERPEGSVSTLKIQRTQQEDSAVYLCASSLGSRTESTDTQYFGPGTRLTVL.

This clone was seen only a few times. The chain is built from TRBV7-3 and TRBJ2-3; D is unresolved. The CDR3 consists of 14 residues. CDR1 and CDR2 from the germline V gene are SGHTA and FQGTGA. V was pared by 5 bases and J by 0 bases, with 9 bases between. The CDR3 loop reads CASSAQPSTDTQYF. The CDR3 nucleotides read TGTGCCAGCAGCGCCCAACCTAGCACAGATACGCAGTATTTT.

V gene TRBV28 combines with J gene TRBJ1-4; TRBD1 is a possible D gene (5 bases). V lost 2 bases and J 2 bases, leaving 9 bases between the germline ends. This CDR3 is built from 15 residues. Germline V gene sequence: CDR1 MDHEN, CDR2 SYDVKM. The CDR3 reads CASSLPGMTNEKLFF. The CDR3 DNA follows: TGTGCCAGCAGTTTACCAGGGATGACTAATGAAAAACTGTTTTTT. Variable domain in full (rest from reference TRBV28 and TRBJ1-4): DVKVTQSSRYLVKRTGEKVFLECVQDMDHENMFWYRQDPGLGLRLIYFSYDVKMKEKGDIPEGYSVSREKKERFSLILESASTNQTSMYLCASSLPGMTNEKLFFGSGTQLSVL.

This clone was detected once. This chain connects TRBV28 to TRBJ2-5; D is uncertain. CDR3 size: 14 residues. CDR1 is MDHEN, CDR2 SYDVKM, per germline. V gave up 3 bases and J gave up 7 bases, with 15 bases separating them. The CDR3 DNA reads as TGTGCCAGCAGTTTTCCTCGGATCGGTGGGACCCAGTACTTC. Amino acid sequence: CASSFPRIGGTQYF.

The chain has TRBV11-2 and TRBJ2-1; D is perhaps TRBD2 (6 bases). This CDR3 comprises 16 residues. Germline V gene lookup returns CDR1 SGHAT and CDR2 FQNNGV. Trimming pared 1 base from V and 10 bases from J, leaving 20 bases between. Here the CDR3 DNA reads TGTGCCAGCAGCTTAGTAGGGACTCCCCCGGGGAAGGAGCAGTTCTTC. Translating it yields CASSLVGTPPGKEQFF.

J is TRBJ1-5 and V is TRBV4-1; D gene unclear. This CDR3 spans 16 amino acids. Trimming left V 4 bases short and J 0 bases short, with 13 bases between. The V gene's germline CDR1 is MGHRA and CDR2 YSYEKL. The chain's CDR3 is CASSLTAGYSNQPQHF. The CDR3 nucleotides are TGCGCCAGCAGCCTGACTGCGGGATATAGCAATCAGCCCCAGCATTTT.

This chain uses TRBV24-1 with TRBJ2-3; D remains unclear. Trimming shortened V by 6 bases and J by 2 bases, and 5 bases separated the two germline ends. The CDR3 sequence is 12 residues long. Germline CDR1 and CDR2: KGHDR and SFDVKD. The CDR3: CATSQVTDTQYF. For the CDR3, the DNA is TGTGCCACCAGTCAGGTCACAGATACGCAGTATTTT.

This clone was seen once. The J gene is TRBJ2-7, the V gene TRBV7-2, with no clear D. Looked up from germline, CDR1 is SGHTA and CDR2 is FQGNSA. The CDR3 has 13 residues. Trimming left V 3 bases short and J 1 base short, with 7 bases between. In DNA, the CDR3 is TGTGCCAGCAGCTTTTATTCATCCTACGAGCAGTACTTC. Its protein is CASSFYSSYEQYF.